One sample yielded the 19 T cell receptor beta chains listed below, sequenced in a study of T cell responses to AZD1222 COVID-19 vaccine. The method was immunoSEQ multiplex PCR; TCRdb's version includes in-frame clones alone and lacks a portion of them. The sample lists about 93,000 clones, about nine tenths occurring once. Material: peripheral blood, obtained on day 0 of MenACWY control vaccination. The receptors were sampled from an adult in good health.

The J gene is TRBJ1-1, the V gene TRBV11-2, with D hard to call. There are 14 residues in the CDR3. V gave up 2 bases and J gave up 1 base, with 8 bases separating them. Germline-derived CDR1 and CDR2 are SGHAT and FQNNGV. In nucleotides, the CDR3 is TGTGCCAGCAGCTTAAGAGGCAGGAACACTGAAGCTTTCTTT. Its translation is CASSLRGRNTEAFF.

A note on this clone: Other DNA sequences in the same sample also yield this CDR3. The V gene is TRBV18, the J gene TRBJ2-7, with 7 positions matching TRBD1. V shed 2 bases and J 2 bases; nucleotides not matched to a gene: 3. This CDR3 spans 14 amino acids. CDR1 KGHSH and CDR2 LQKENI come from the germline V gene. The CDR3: CASSPSGTAYEQYF. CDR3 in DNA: TGTGCCAGCTCACCATCAGGGACAGCCTACGAGCAGTACTTC.

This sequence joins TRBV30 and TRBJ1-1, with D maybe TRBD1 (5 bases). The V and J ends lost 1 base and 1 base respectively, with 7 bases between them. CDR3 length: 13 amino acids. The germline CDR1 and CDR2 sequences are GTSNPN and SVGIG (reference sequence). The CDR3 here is CAWSERGNTEAFF. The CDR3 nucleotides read TGTGCCTGGAGTGAAAGGGGGAACACTGAAGCTTTCTTT.

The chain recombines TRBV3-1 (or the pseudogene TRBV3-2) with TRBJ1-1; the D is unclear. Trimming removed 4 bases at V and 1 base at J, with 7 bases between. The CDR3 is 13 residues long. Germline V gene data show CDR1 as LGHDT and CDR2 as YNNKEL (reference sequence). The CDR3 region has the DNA TGTGCCAGCAGCCCCACGGGGAACACTGAAGCTTTCTTT. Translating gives CASSPTGNTEAFF.

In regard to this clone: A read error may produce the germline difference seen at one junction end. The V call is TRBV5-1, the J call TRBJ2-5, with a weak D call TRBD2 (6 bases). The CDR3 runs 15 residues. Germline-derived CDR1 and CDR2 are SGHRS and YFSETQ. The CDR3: CASRLGSGNQETQYF. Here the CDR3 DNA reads TGCGCCAGCAGATTGGGTAGCGGAAACCAAGAGACCCAGTACTTC.

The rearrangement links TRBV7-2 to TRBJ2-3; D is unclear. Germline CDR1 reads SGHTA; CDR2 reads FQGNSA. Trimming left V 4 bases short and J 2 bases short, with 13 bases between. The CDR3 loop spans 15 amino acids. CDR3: CASSSRFHYTDTQYF. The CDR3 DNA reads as TGTGCCAGCAGCTCCCGTTTTCATTACACAGATACGCAGTATTTT. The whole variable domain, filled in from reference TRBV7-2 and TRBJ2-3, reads GAGVSQSPSNKVTEKGKDVELRCDPISGHTALYWYRQSLGQGLEFLIYFQGNSAPDKSGLPSDRFSAERTGGSVSTLTIQRTQQEDSAVYLCASSSRFHYTDTQYFGPGTRLTVL.

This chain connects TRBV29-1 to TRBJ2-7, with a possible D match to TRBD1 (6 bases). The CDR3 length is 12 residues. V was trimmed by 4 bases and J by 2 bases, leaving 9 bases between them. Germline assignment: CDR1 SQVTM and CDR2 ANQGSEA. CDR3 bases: TGCAGCGTTGGGACAGTAGCCTACGAGCAGTACTTC. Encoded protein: CSVGTVAYEQYF.

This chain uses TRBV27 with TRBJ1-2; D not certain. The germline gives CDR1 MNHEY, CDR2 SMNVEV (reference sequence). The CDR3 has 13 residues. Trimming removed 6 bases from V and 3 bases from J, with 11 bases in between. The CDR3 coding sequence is TGTGCCAGCAGGTTTCGAGTTGACTATGGCTACACCTTC. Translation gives CASRFRVDYGYTF.

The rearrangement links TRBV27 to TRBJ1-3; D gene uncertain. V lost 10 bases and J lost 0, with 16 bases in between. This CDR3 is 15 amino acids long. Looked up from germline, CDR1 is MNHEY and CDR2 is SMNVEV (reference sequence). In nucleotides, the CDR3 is TGTGCCATCCCTCATCTCTATACCTCTGGAAACACCATATATTTT. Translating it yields CAIPHLYTSGNTIYF.

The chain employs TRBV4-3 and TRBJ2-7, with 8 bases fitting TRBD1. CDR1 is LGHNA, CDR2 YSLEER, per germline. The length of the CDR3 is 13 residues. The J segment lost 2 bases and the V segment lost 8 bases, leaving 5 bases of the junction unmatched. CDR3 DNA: TGCGCCAGCGGCGGACAGGGACCCTACGAGCAGTACTTC. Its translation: CASGGQGPYEQYF.

The chain's CDR3 is CASSFGGAGTDTQYF. The CDR3, as DNA: TGTGCCAGCAGCTTTGGGGGGGCGGGCACAGATACGCAGTATTTT. V and J are TRBV5-4 and TRBJ2-3, with D perhaps TRBD2 (7 bases). V lost 2 bases and J lost 1, with 11 bases in between. This CDR3 has 15 amino acids. Germline V CDR1 and CDR2: SGHNT, YYREEE (reference sequence).

This chain's CDR3 is CASWNRSPYGYTF. The CDR3 nucleotides are TGCGCCAGCTGGAACAGGAGCCCCTATGGCTACACCTTC. V is TRBV10-2 and J is TRBJ1-2; tentatively, D is TRBD1 (5 bases). CDR3 length: 13 amino acids. Trimming removed 8 bases from V and 4 bases from J, with 14 bases in between. Germline CDR1 is WSHSY and CDR2 is SAAADI.

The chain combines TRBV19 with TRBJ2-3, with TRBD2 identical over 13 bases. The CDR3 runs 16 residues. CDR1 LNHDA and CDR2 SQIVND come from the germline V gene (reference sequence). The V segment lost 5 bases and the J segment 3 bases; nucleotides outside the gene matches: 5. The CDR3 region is CASSRGLAGETDTQYF. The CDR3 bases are TGTGCCAGTAGTCGCGGACTAGCGGGGGAGACAGATACGCAGTATTTT. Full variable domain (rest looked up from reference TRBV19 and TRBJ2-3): DGGITQSPKYLFRKEGQNVTLSCEQNLNHDAMYWYRQDPGQGLRLIYYSQIVNDFQKGDIAEGYSVSREKKESFPLTVTSAQKNPTAFYLCASSRGLAGETDTQYFGPGTRLTVL.

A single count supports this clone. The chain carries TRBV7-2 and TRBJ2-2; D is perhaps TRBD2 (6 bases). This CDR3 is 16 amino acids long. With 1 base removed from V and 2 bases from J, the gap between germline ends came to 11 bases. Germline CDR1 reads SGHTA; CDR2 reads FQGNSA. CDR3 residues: CASSLVVGTNTGELFF. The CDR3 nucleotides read TGTGCCAGCAGCTTAGTGGTAGGGACTAACACCGGGGAGCTGTTTTTT.

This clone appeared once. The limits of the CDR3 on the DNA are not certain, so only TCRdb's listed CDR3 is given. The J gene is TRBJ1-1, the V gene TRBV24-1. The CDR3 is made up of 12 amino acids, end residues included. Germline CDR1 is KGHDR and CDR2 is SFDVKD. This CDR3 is CATSEVSGRAFF.

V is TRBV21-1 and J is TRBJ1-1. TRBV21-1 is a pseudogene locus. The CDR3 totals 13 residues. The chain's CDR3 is CASSKVGHTEAFF. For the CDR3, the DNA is TGTGCCAGCAGCAAAGTAGGGCACACTGAAGCTTTCTTT.

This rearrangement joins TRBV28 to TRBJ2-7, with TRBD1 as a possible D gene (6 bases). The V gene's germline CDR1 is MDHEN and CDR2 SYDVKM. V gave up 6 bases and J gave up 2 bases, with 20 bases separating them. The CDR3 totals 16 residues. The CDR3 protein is CASRGGVGHLTYEQYF. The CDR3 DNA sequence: TGTGCCAGCAGGGGTGGAGTGGGACACCTTACCTACGAGCAGTACTTC.

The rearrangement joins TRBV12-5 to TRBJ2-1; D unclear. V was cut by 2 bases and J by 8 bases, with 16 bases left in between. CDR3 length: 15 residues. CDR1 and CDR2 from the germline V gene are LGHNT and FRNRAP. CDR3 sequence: CASGLPIRDGHEQFF. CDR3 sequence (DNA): TGTGCTAGTGGTTTGCCCATCCGAGACGGTCATGAGCAGTTCTTC.

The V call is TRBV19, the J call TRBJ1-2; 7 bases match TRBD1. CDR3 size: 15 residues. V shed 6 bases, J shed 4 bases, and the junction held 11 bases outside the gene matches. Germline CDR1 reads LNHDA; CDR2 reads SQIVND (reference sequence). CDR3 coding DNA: TGTGCCAGTAGGGTACCGTACGGGACAGTCTATGGCTACACCTTC. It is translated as CASRVPYGTVYGYTF.